This T cell receptor beta chain is drawn from a study of control samples from healthy donors and cancer patients. Profiling relied on immunoSEQ multiplex PCR, and the TCRdb table lists in-frame clones only, not all of them. The sample lists just over 150,000 clones, roughly 90% occurring once. Germline CDR1 MNHEY, CDR2 SVGAGI. Trimming stripped 10 bases from V and 5 bases from J, with 15 bases between. CDR3 size: 13 residues. The sequenced sample consisted of blood. The clonotype comes from a man younger than 45 in good health. The V and J genes are TRBV6-5 and TRBJ1-5, with a possible D match to TRBD1 (5 bases). CDR3 bases: TGTGCCAATGGGGGGTCCCTTGATCAGCCCCAGCATTTT. It is translated as CANGGSLDQPQHF.